Presented here are 7 T cell receptor beta chains from one specimen sequenced in a study of healthy donors' naive CD4 and CD8 T cells. Each TCR library used 500 ng of total RNA and a linear amplification protocol. TCRdb reanalysed the reads using MiXCR and keeps one entry per CDR3 protein. The sample holds approximately 180,000 distinct CDR3 sequences; 65% to 75% are singletons and the top ten take more than 2%. The sample was naive CD4+ and CD8+ T cells sorted from blood, pooled from several donors. All receptors derive from a pool of human donors in good health; the sample pools cells from several healthy donors.

This clonotype was picked up one time. The genes are TRBV29-1 and TRBJ2-1, with D maybe TRBD1 (6 bases). Germline CDR1 and CDR2: SQVTM and ANQGSEA. The CDR3 covers 16 residues. Trimming left V 7 bases short and J 0 bases short, with 19 bases between. The CDR3 DNA is TGCAGCGCCGCGACCTTTGGGGGCAGCTCCTACAATGAGCAGTTCTTC. Its translation is CSAATFGGSSYNEQFF.

V and J are TRBV29-1 and TRBJ2-7; TRBD1 might be the D (5 bases). This CDR3 has 14 residues. CDR1 is SQVTM and CDR2 is ANQGSEA in the germline V gene. The V and J ends lost 1 base and 2 bases respectively, with 12 bases between them. CDR3 bases: TGCAGCGTTGAAGGGACAATGGACACCTACGAGCAGTACTTC. Its protein is CSVEGTMDTYEQYF.

This chain connects TRBV7-8 to TRBJ1-1; no clear D. The CDR3 length is 13 residues. CDR1 and CDR2 (germline): SGHVS, FQNEAQ. Trimming cost V 6 bases and J 2 bases, with 10 bases left between them. CDR3 DNA sequence: TGTGCCAGCAGACTGCACGGAAACACTGAAGCTTTCTTT. Translating it yields CASRLHGNTEAFF.

This chain joins TRBV6-5 and TRBJ2-1; D is undetermined. The germline V gene encodes CDR1 MNHEY and CDR2 SVGAGI. This CDR3 spans 18 amino acids. Trimming pared 0 bases from V and 1 base from J, leaving 16 bases between. As DNA, the CDR3 is TGTGCCAGCAGTTACTCGACCTCTTCGGCGGAGTCCTACAATGAGCAGTTCTTC. Amino acids: CASSYSTSSAESYNEQFF.

CDR3 coding DNA: TGCAGCGTTGCCGGAGCGTCGGTGAACACTGAAGCTTTCTTT. Amino acids: CSVAGASVNTEAFF. The rearrangement links TRBV29-1 to TRBJ1-1; D call uncertain. Germline lookup yields CDR1 SQVTM and CDR2 ANQGSEA. CDR3 length equals 14 residues. Between the trimmed V and J ends, which lost 4 bases and 0 bases, there was a span of 12 bases.

V gene TRBV18 combines with J gene TRBJ1-5; D is undetermined. This CDR3 has 15 residues. The ends were cut back, 1 base at V and 9 bases at J, with 16 bases in the middle. Germline V gives CDR1 KGHSH, CDR2 LQKENI. CDR3 amino acids: CASSPQGEGSWPQHF. CDR3 DNA: TGTGCCAGCTCACCACAAGGAGAAGGGTCATGGCCCCAGCATTTT.

The chain employs TRBV27 and TRBJ2-7; 11 bases align to TRBD1. This CDR3 is 13 amino acids long. Per germline, CDR1 MNHEY and CDR2 SMNVEV (reference sequence). Trimming removed 6 bases from V and 5 bases from J; junction bases left unmatched: 3. The CDR3 nucleotides are TGTGCCAGCAGAGGGACAGGGGGTAACGAGCAGTACTTC. It is translated as CASRGTGGNEQYF.